The following is a T cell receptor beta chain sequence with its context. This sample is part of a study of blood T cell repertoires in COVID-19. About the research overall: T cells, B-cell-depleted T cells, or PBMCs supplied cDNA or gDNA.

Using immunoSEQ multiplex PCR, the repertoire was profiled, and TCRdb retains in-frame clones only, with some absent. Here the sample spans approximately 220,000 clones, nearly 90% being singletons. The germline gives CDR1 MNHEY, CDR2 SVGAGI. The CDR3 is made up of 13 amino acids. V was clipped by 4 bases and J by 6 bases, with 9 bases between them. The cohort comprised adults aged roughly 18 to 100 years residing in under 25 US areas. This sequence joins TRBV6-5 and TRBJ2-2; D uncertain. The sequenced material came from PBMCs or T cells enriched from blood (not recorded which). The sequence derives from a man aged 30 to 39 who had been exposed to COVID-19. As DNA, the CDR3 is TGTGCCAGCAGTTCGACACGAGCCGGGGAGCTGTTTTTT. This translates into CASSSTRAGELFF.